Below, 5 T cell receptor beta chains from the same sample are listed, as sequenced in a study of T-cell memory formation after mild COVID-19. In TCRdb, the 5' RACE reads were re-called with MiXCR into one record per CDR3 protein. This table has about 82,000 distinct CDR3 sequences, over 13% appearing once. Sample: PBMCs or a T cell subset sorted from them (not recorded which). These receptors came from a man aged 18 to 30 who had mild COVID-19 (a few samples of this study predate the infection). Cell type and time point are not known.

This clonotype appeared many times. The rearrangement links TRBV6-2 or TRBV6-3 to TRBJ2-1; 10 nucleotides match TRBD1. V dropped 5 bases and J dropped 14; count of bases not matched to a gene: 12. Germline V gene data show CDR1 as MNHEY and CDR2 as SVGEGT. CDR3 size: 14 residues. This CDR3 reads CASSTSPDRGREFF. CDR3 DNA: TGTGCCAGCAGTACAAGCCCGGACAGGGGGAGGGAGTTCTTC.

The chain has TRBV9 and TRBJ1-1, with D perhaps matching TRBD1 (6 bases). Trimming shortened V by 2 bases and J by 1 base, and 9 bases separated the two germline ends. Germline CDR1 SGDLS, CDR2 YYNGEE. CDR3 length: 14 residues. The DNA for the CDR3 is TGTGCCAGCAGCGTGACGGGACAGAACACTGAAGCTTTCTTT. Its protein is CASSVTGQNTEAFF.

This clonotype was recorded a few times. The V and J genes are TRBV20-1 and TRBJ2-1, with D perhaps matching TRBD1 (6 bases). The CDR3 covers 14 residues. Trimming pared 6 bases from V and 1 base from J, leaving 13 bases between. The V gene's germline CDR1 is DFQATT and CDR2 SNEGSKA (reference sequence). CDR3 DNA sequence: TGCAGTGCCACAGGGAACTGGTCCTACAATGAGCAGTTCTTC. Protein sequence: CSATGNWSYNEQFF.

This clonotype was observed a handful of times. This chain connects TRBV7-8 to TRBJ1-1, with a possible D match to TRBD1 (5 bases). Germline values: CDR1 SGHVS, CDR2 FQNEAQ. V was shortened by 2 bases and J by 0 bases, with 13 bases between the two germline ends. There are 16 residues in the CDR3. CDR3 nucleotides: TGTGCCAGCAGCTTAACCCAGGGTGGGATGAACACTGAAGCTTTCTTT. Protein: CASSLTQGGMNTEAFF.

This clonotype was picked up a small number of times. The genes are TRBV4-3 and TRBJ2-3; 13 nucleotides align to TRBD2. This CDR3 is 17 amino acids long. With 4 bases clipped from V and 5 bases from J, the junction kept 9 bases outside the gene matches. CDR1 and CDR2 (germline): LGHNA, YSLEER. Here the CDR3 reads CASSRPTSGGRKDTQYF. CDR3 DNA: TGCGCCAGCAGCCGCCCGACTAGCGGGGGGCGGAAAGATACGCAGTATTTT.